These 6 T cell receptor beta chains came from one sample sequenced in a study of siplizumab effects on memory and regulatory T cells. Measured with immunoSEQ multiplex PCR; TCRdb has only the in-frame clones, and not every one. Of approximately 100,000 clones in the sample, around 94% are singletons; the top ten hold around 1.5%. Sequencing was performed on non-Treg CD4+ T cells sorted from blood. Receptor source: a human donor in good health.

This chain links TRBV30 with TRBJ1-2; D is uncertain. CDR3 length: 14 amino acids. Germline V gene sequence: CDR1 GTSNPN, CDR2 SVGIG (reference sequence). Trimming stripped 2 bases from V and 3 bases from J, with 13 bases between. Here the CDR3 reads CAWSPGIGDYGYTF. The CDR3 DNA reads TGTGCCTGGAGTCCAGGTATCGGTGACTATGGCTACACCTTC.

The chain uses TRBV7-9 and TRBJ2-1; D gene unclear. The CDR3 loop spans 12 amino acids. Germline values: CDR1 SEHNR, CDR2 FQNEAQ (reference sequence). The V gene lost 0 bases and the J gene lost 8 bases, with 5 bases spanning the gap. CDR3 protein: CASSLAFDEQFF. In DNA form, the CDR3 reads TGTGCCAGCAGCTTAGCTTTCGATGAGCAGTTCTTC.

J is TRBJ2-3 and V is TRBV5-1; TRBD2 aligns across 11 bases. Losses at the gene ends were 3 bases for V and 4 bases for J; bases not matched to a gene: 7. Germline loops: CDR1 SGHRS, CDR2 YFSETQ. CDR3 size: 16 residues. CDR3 region: CASSSGLAGVADTQYF. In DNA form, the CDR3 reads TGCGCCAGCAGCTCAGGACTAGCGGGCGTGGCAGATACGCAGTATTTT.

The CDR3 here is CASGSRNQPQHF. The CDR3 coding sequence is TGTGCCAGTGGGTCCAGAAATCAGCCCCAGCATTTT. The chain uses TRBV28 and TRBJ1-5; D unresolved. Looked up from germline, CDR1 is MDHEN and CDR2 is SYDVKM. The CDR3 is made up of 12 amino acids. The germline V and J ends were trimmed by 9 bases and 4 bases, with 10 bases remaining between them.

The chain uses TRBV10-3 and TRBJ2-3; TRBD2 aligns across 14 bases. Trimming removed 6 bases from V and 7 bases from J; junction bases left unmatched: 3. Germline V gene lookup returns CDR1 ENHRY and CDR2 SYGVKD. This CDR3 is 14 amino acids long. CDR3 nucleotides: TGTGCCATCAGCAGACTAGCGGGAGGGAATACGCAGTATTTT. Translating gives CAISRLAGGNTQYF.

This chain uses TRBV28 with TRBJ1-4, with TRBD1 matching 9 bases. V trimming: 9 bases; J trimming: 7 bases; junction bases outside the gene matches: 9. The germline V gene encodes CDR1 MDHEN and CDR2 SYDVKM. This CDR3 comprises 14 residues. The CDR3 DNA follows: TGTGCCAGTCTCCGGGACAGGGTTCGTGAAAAACTGTTTTTT. It translates to CASLRDRVREKLFF.